This T cell receptor (beta chain) was observed in a study of blood T cell repertoires in COVID-19. Study background: The samples span acute and convalescent COVID-19 from the United States, Italy and Spain.

Authors' processing steps: Reference gene primer amplification gave estimated nucleated cell counts. Data came from immunoSEQ multiplex PCR; TCRdb stores just in-frame clones and leaves some out. Clone size and V and J calls were adopted from that table, with D and trimming inferred from the DNA. The sample lists 170,000 or so clones, more than 85% occurring once. This clone was seen once. Sequenced: peripheral blood. The origin of this receptor is a man aged 40-55 years with active or convalescent COVID-19.

The DNA for the CDR3 is TGTGCCAGCAGTGGCGGGGGCACGAGGTACACTGAAGCTTTCTTT. Translating gives CASSGGGTRYTEAFF. The chain employs TRBV25-1 and TRBJ1-1; D possibly corresponds to TRBD1 (6 bases). The CDR3 extends over 15 amino acids. The V gene's germline CDR1 is MGHDK and CDR2 SYGVNS. V gave up 4 bases and J gave up 3 bases, with 15 bases separating them.